Each of the 27 T cell receptor beta chains below was sequenced from the same sample in a study of regulatory T cells in long-lasting Graves disease (dated by TCRdb to the early 2020s). What this sample's time point label stands for: persistent/refractory GD, antithyroid drugs over 5 years with positive TRAb. For both TCR sequencing and RNA sequencing, RNA was extracted from PBMCs in TRIzol. Libraries were made using multiplex PCR. Instrument used: Illumina HiSeq 4000. To build TCR beta libraries, CDR3 regions were amplified by Arm-PCR using iRepertoire HTBI primers. Starting from the raw public reads, TCRdb applied fastp trimming at Q25, assembled clones with MiXCR and retained in-frame beta chains. Each CDR3 protein gets just one entry, which takes the most common genes and DNA from the rows behind it. The sample table contains approximately 470,000 distinct CDR3 sequences; only one count was recorded for roughly 20% of them. The ten top clones hold 6.5% to 10% of the sample.

Sequenced material: peripheral blood mononuclear cells (PBMCs), taken when the disease was refractory, from a patient treated with antithyroid drugs. These receptors came from a female donor with Graves disease.

The rearrangement links TRBV28 to TRBJ1-5, with 9 bases aligning to TRBD1. Per germline, CDR1 MDHEN and CDR2 SYDVKM. V lost 6 bases to trimming and J lost 5 bases; unmatched junction nucleotides: 8. The CDR3 has 15 residues. The CDR3 coding sequence is TGTGCCAGCAGCTTAGCCGGGACAGGGCATCAGCCCCAGCATTTT. It codes for CASSLAGTGHQPQHF.

This clonotype showed up many times. The chain has TRBV19 and TRBJ2-7; D call uncertain. The V gene lost 4 bases and the J gene lost 0 bases, with 7 bases spanning the gap. The CDR3 consists of 13 residues. CDR1 is LNHDA and CDR2 is SQIVND in the germline V gene (reference sequence). The CDR3 is CASSKLPSYEQYF. As DNA, the CDR3 is TGTGCCAGTAGTAAGCTCCCCTCCTACGAGCAGTACTTC.

This clonotype was picked up many times. The genes are TRBV29-1 and TRBJ2-6; D gene ambiguous. Germline lookup yields CDR1 SQVTM and CDR2 ANQGSEA. Trimming left V 5 bases short and J 4 bases short, with 9 bases between. The CDR3 extends over 13 amino acids. The CDR3 DNA is TGCAGCGTTAGTTCGAGCGGGGCCAACGTCCTGACTTTC. Translating it yields CSVSSSGANVLTF.

This clonotype was detected ten times or more. The rearrangement joins TRBV18 to TRBJ2-7; D is undetermined. V was clipped by 0 bases and J by 2 bases, with 8 bases between them. Germline CDR1 and CDR2: KGHSH and LQKENI. The CDR3 is 14 amino acids. CDR3 bases: TGTGCCAGCTCACCACCGTCTAAGGCCTACGAGCAGTACTTC. It translates to CASSPPSKAYEQYF.

This clonotype was seen at least ten times. The rearrangement uses TRBV2 and TRBJ2-7; 7 nucleotides agree with TRBD2. Trimming took 3 bases from V and 1 from J; bases not matched to a gene: 3. CDR1 is SNHLY, CDR2 FYNNEI, per germline. This CDR3 is 14 amino acids long. The CDR3 protein is CASSDPGGSYEQYF. In DNA, the CDR3 is TGTGCCAGCAGTGACCCCGGGGGGTCCTACGAGCAGTACTTC.

Ten or more counts support this clonotype. The V call is TRBV6-2 or TRBV6-3, the J call TRBJ1-5; TRBD1 aligns across 9 bases. Germline CDR1 is MNHEY and CDR2 is SVGEGT. The CDR3 spans 20 residues. The trim removed 0 bases at V and 2 bases at J, leaving 14 bases unmatched. CDR3 bases: TGTGCCAGCAGTTACTCCGCCGGGACAGGGAGATGGTTGGGCAATCAGCCCCAGCATTTT. Protein sequence: CASSYSAGTGRWLGNQPQHF.

In the case of this clonotype: A much larger clone is a single base away; this may be a read error. The CDR3 protein is CASGPPGPLSSHEQYF. The CDR3 DNA is TGTGCTAGTGGCCCACCGGGACCCCTGAGCTCCCACGAGCAGTACTTC. V gene TRBV12-5 combines with J gene TRBJ2-7; either TRBD1 or TRBD2 may supply D (5 bases each). This CDR3 region has 16 residues. Germline V gives CDR1 LGHNT, CDR2 FRNRAP.

This clonotype has a count of ten or more. CDR3 sequence: CASSEPAGGPGELFF. The CDR3 coding sequence is TGTGCCAGCAGTGAACCAGCGGGAGGGCCCGGGGAGCTGTTTTTT. The gene calls are TRBV2 and TRBJ2-2; 10 positions agree with TRBD2. From germline, CDR1 is SNHLY and CDR2 FYNNEI. The V segment lost 2 bases and the J segment 6 bases; nucleotides outside the gene matches: 3. This CDR3 has 15 amino acids.

The chain joins TRBV7-9 to TRBJ1-1; TRBD1 is a possible D gene (5 bases). The germline gives CDR1 SEHNR, CDR2 FQNEAQ (reference sequence). This CDR3 contains 12 residues. Trimming took 5 bases from V and 6 from J, leaving 10 bases between them. CDR3 residues: CASSQAGPEAFF. CDR3 bases: TGTGCCAGCAGCCAAGCGGGGCCTGAAGCTTTCTTT.

The chain combines TRBV7-3 with TRBJ2-1; perhaps TRBD1 as D (5 bases). Per germline, CDR1 SGHTA and CDR2 FQGTGA. V lost 1 base and J 8 bases, leaving 12 bases between the germline ends. The CDR3 contains 14 residues. The DNA of the CDR3 is TGTGCCAGCAGCTTAATGGGGCCTCGGGATGAGCAGTTCTTC. As protein: CASSLMGPRDEQFF.

This clonotype showed up many times. The chain uses TRBV29-1 and TRBJ2-7; 7 bases agree with TRBD2. This CDR3 spans 12 amino acids. After removal of 3 bases from V and 3 bases from J, the junction contained 2 bases not matched to a gene. Looked up from germline, CDR1 is SQVTM and CDR2 is ANQGSEA. The DNA of the CDR3 is TGCAGCGTTGAGGGGACTAACTACGAGCAGTACTTC. Translated, it gives CSVEGTNYEQYF.

This clonotype was recorded a few times. The V call is TRBV27, the J call TRBJ2-1; 7 nucleotides align to TRBD2. From germline, CDR1 is MNHEY and CDR2 SMNVEV (reference sequence). The V gene end was trimmed by 3 bases and the J gene end by 7 bases; junction bases not matched to a gene: 6. This CDR3 spans 14 amino acids. CDR3 in DNA: TGTGCCAGCAGTTTCAGCGGGACTCGTAATGAGCAGTTCTTC. It is translated as CASSFSGTRNEQFF.

This clonotype was counted a few times. The rearrangement links TRBV18 to TRBJ1-5; tentative D call: TRBD1 (5 bases). Trimming removed 3 bases from V and 3 bases from J, with 9 bases in between. Germline V gene data show CDR1 as KGHSH and CDR2 as LQKENI. This CDR3 is built from 14 residues. DNA of the CDR3: TGTGCCAGCTCACCTGCAGGGCCCAATCAGCCCCAGCATTTT. It encodes CASSPAGPNQPQHF.

The V gene is TRBV7-6, the J gene TRBJ2-2; D remains ambiguous. The CDR3 runs 13 residues. Germline-derived CDR1 and CDR2 are SGHVS and FNYEAQ. V gave up 5 bases and J gave up 8 bases, with 12 bases separating them. The CDR3 loop reads CASSPLVGGELFF. CDR3 DNA: TGTGCCAGCAGCCCCCTGGTTGGTGGGGAGCTGTTTTTT.

This clonotype was found many times. The rearrangement joins TRBV6-1 to TRBJ2-7, with 7 bases lining up with TRBD2. This CDR3 is built from 16 residues. The V segment lost 6 bases and the J segment 0 bases; nucleotides outside the gene matches: 11. Looked up from germline, CDR1 is MNHNS and CDR2 is SASEGT. The CDR3 protein is CASRRLLAGRSYEQYF. DNA of the CDR3: TGTGCCAGCAGGCGCCTGTTAGCGGGCCGCTCCTACGAGCAGTACTTC.

The gene calls are TRBV4-1 and TRBJ1-5; a weak D match, TRBD1 (5 bases). Trimming removed 1 base from V and 3 bases from J, with 13 bases in between. This CDR3 is built from 16 residues. Looked up from germline, CDR1 is MGHRA and CDR2 is YSYEKL. CDR3 nucleotide sequence: TGCGCCAGCAGCCAAGGGGATGACAGCCCCAATCAGCCCCAGCATTTT. Residues: CASSQGDDSPNQPQHF.

In its sample, this clonotype was seen a few times. The CDR3 loop reads CASSEVWNLRAFF. In nucleotides, the CDR3 is TGTGCCAGCAGTGAAGTTTGGAACTTACGAGCTTTCTTT. V gene TRBV6-1 combines with J gene TRBJ1-1; unclear D gene. The germline CDR1 and CDR2 sequences are MNHNS and SASEGT. The CDR3 loop spans 13 amino acids. Trimming pared 1 base from V and 10 bases from J, leaving 13 bases between.

The chain links TRBV20-1 to TRBJ2-1, with D uncertain. V gave up 5 bases and J gave up 9 bases, with 11 bases separating them. The germline gives CDR1 DFQATT, CDR2 SNEGSKA (reference sequence). The length of the CDR3 is 11 residues. CDR3 loop: CSAAVLFEQFF. The CDR3 DNA is TGCAGTGCTGCCGTTCTATTTGAGCAGTTCTTC.

The V and J genes are TRBV18 and TRBJ2-7; TRBD1 aligns across 7 bases. CDR3 length: 15 residues. V dropped 5 bases and J dropped 3; count of bases not matched to a gene: 10. The germline CDR1 and CDR2 sequences are KGHSH and LQKENI. CDR3 region: CASSSTGATNYEQYF. The CDR3 region has the DNA TGTGCCAGCTCAAGTACAGGGGCGACGAACTACGAGCAGTACTTC.

Remarks on this clonotype: A read error may be the cause here, since a much bigger clone is one base away. The rearrangement links TRBV20-1 to TRBJ1-6, with a possible D match to TRBD1 (6 bases). CDR1 and CDR2 (germline): DFQATT, SNEGSKA (reference sequence). The CDR3 is made up of 15 amino acids. The CDR3 DNA reads TGCAGTACTAGAAGTATACGGGGGCCCAGTTCACCCCTCCACTTT. Translation gives CSTRSIRGPSSPLHF.

This clonotype came up many times. The genes are TRBV11-3 and TRBJ2-2; 11 nucleotides agree with TRBD2. This CDR3 has 18 amino acids. Trimming removed 4 bases from V and 0 bases from J; junction bases left unmatched: 7. Germline lookup yields CDR1 SGHNT and CDR2 YENEEA. The CDR3 DNA follows: TGTGCCAGCAGCTCACTAGCGGGAGTAGGGTCGAACACCGGGGAGCTGTTTTTT. It encodes CASSSLAGVGSNTGELFF.

This clonotype was found a few times. This chain uses TRBV6-5 with TRBJ1-2; TRBD1 agrees at 11 bases. The CDR3 consists of 14 residues. V dropped 2 bases and J dropped 7; count of bases not matched to a gene: 3. CDR1 and CDR2 (germline): MNHEY, SVGAGI. Written as DNA, the CDR3 is TGTGCCAGCAGTTACGAAGGGACAGGGGGTGGCTACACCTTC. Encoded protein: CASSYEGTGGGYTF.

The CDR3 coding sequence is TGTGCCAGCATCGGGGGAGGGATGGCCTACGAGCAGTACTTC. It is translated as CASIGGGMAYEQYF. V is TRBV7-2 and J is TRBJ2-7; TRBD2 aligns across 7 bases. J lost 2 bases, V lost 7 bases, and 8 bases had no gene match. Germline lookup yields CDR1 SGHTA and CDR2 FQGNSA. CDR3 length: 14 amino acids.

A word on this clonotype: One end of the junction varies from germline; a read error may be responsible. J is TRBJ2-7 and V is TRBV3-1; a weak D match, TRBD1 (5 bases). The CDR3 contains 13 residues. Germline V lookup: CDR1 LGHDT, CDR2 YNNKEL (reference sequence). The CDR3 reads CASSRRDSCEQYF. CDR3 DNA sequence: TGTGCCAGCAGTCGCAGGGATTCCTGCGAGCAGTACTTC.

This clonotype has more than one count but fewer than ten. The rearrangement uses TRBV19 and TRBJ2-5; possibly TRBD2 for D (5 bases). V lost 3 bases and J lost 4, with 12 bases in between. The CDR3 consists of 14 residues. Germline-derived CDR1 and CDR2 are LNHDA and SQIVND (reference sequence). The DNA of the CDR3 is TGTGCCAGTAGTATCGGGGTACGAGGAGAGACCCAGTACTTC. Its translation: CASSIGVRGETQYF. The entire variable domain, with the rest obtained from reference TRBV19 and TRBJ2-5, is as follows: DGGITQSPKYLFRKEGQNVTLSCEQNLNHDAMYWYRQDPGQGLRLIYYSQIVNDFQKGDIAEGYSVSREKKESFPLTVTSAQKNPTAFYLCASSIGVRGETQYFGPGTRLLVL.

This clonotype was counted ten times or more. The chain carries TRBV28 and TRBJ2-5; D gene uncertain. V was pared by 2 bases and J by 5 bases, with 12 bases between. Germline V lookup: CDR1 MDHEN, CDR2 SYDVKM. The CDR3 loop spans 14 amino acids. CDR3 in DNA: TGTGCCAGCAGTTTAACTTCGTTGGGGGAGACCCAGTACTTC. It codes for CASSLTSLGETQYF. The full variable domain, rest sourced from reference TRBV28 and TRBJ2-5, is DVKVTQSSRYLVKRTGEKVFLECVQDMDHENMFWYRQDPGLGLRLIYFSYDVKMKEKGDIPEGYSVSREKKERFSLILESASTNQTSMYLCASSLTSLGETQYFGPGTRLLVL.

The gene calls are TRBV6-9 and TRBJ2-7; D perhaps matches TRBD2 (6 bases). Trimming took off 2 bases at V and 6 bases at J, with 11 bases between the two ends. The CDR3 is 13 amino acids. Germline V gene lookup returns CDR1 MNHGY and CDR2 SVAAGI. CDR3 loop: CASSYRGLVEQYF. As DNA, the CDR3 is TGTGCCAGCAGTTATCGGGGACTGGTCGAGCAGTACTTC.